This T cell receptor beta chain came from a study of T cells in Graves' hyperthyroidism and ophthalmopathy. Study-wide context: Sampling of peripheral blood happened at initial diagnosis, prior to any treatment. Study-wide points: Blood also showed most of the thyroid clonotypes that were expanded above 0.001.

RNA transcripts provided the source from which TCR beta CDR3 regions were amplified. TCR CDR3 underwent first-round RT-PCR with the HTBI primer set. TCRdb called the multiplex PCR reads again in MiXCR, with one record for every CDR3 protein. The sample includes about 840,000 distinct CDR3 sequences, approximately 40% of them seen just once. About this clonotype itself: The target antigen is unknown. Mismatch with germline at one junction end may stem from a read error.

The CDR3 has 14 residues. Looked up from germline, CDR1 is SGHTA and CDR2 is FQGNSA. No progression to ophthalmopathy during 18 months of follow-up defined stable disease. This sample holds PBMCs from around 9.9 ml fresh peripheral blood. Sequencing was done on a sample of blood. This chain links TRBV7-2 with TRBJ2-6; 8 bases agree with TRBD2. The receptor comes from a man between 18 and 29 years old with Graves' hyperthyroidism. In DNA form, the CDR3 reads TGTGCCAGCTCCTCGCCGGGGGGGGCCAACGCCCTGACTTTC. This gives the protein CASSSPGGANALTF.